These 5 T cell receptor beta chains share one sample of origin, sequenced in a study of identical twins. One entry per CDR3 protein, called by TCRdb with MiXCR from the 5' RACE reads. The sample holds roughly 490,000 distinct CDR3 sequences, over 11% seen once. These data also featured in a second study, about yellow fever vaccine responses in identical twins.

Sequences were obtained from CD4+ T cells sorted from blood. These receptor sequences come from a young woman in good health.

The chain employs TRBV6-2 or TRBV6-3 and TRBJ2-5; 13 bases are a match to TRBD2. The CDR3 covers 18 residues. V lost 5 bases, J lost 0 bases, and 9 bases stayed unmatched. Germline CDR1 is MNHEY and CDR2 is SVGEGT. CDR3 loop: CASSHGLAGDKYQETQYF. For the CDR3, the DNA is TGTGCCAGCAGTCATGGACTAGCGGGGGATAAGTACCAAGAGACCCAGTACTTC.

This clonotype was detected a few times. This sequence joins TRBV12-3 or TRBV12-4 and TRBJ2-7, with D maybe TRBD1 (5 bases). The V and J ends lost 0 bases and 6 bases respectively, with 12 bases between them. This CDR3 region has 14 residues. The CDR3 DNA is TGTGCCAGCAGTTTAGCGGAATCAAGGGGCGAGCAGTACTTC. Translating it yields CASSLAESRGEQYF.

Here the CDR3 DNA reads TGTGCCAGCAGCCCAGGACAATATACCGGGGAGCTGTTTTTT. This sequence encodes CASSPGQYTGELFF. The chain combines TRBV11-3 with TRBJ2-2; TRBD1 might be the D (5 bases). The CDR3 totals 14 residues. V lost 5 bases, J lost 5 bases, and 12 bases lay in between. Germline V CDR1 and CDR2: SGHNT, YENEEA.

The sample holds a few counts of this clonotype. J is TRBJ2-5 and V is TRBV27, with TRBD1 identical over 8 bases. CDR3 length: 16 amino acids. V was clipped by 5 bases and J by 6 bases; unmatched bases: 14. The germline V gene has CDR1 MNHEY and CDR2 SMNVEV (reference sequence). CDR3 sequence (DNA): TGTGCCAGCAGTCCGGGACAGGAAGCCGGGGTTAAGACCCAGTACTTC. Protein: CASSPGQEAGVKTQYF.

This chain connects TRBV20-1 to TRBJ2-1; TRBD2 matches 7 bases. The J segment lost 0 bases and the V segment lost 1 base, leaving 3 bases of the junction unmatched. Per the germline V gene, CDR1 is DFQATT and CDR2 is SNEGSKA (reference sequence). This CDR3 spans 15 amino acids. CDR3 region: CSARVREGSYNEQFF. CDR3 bases: TGCAGTGCTAGAGTAAGGGAGGGCTCCTACAATGAGCAGTTCTTC.